This T cell receptor beta chain comes out of a study of T cells in Graves' hyperthyroidism and ophthalmopathy. Notes on the study in general: Blood also held most thyroid clonotypes expanded beyond 0.001.

On this clonotype: The antigen is undetermined. Sequence at one end of the junction differs from germline and may be a read error.

What was amplified from RNA transcripts were TCR beta CDR3 regions. TCR CDR3 regions were first amplified by RT-PCR with HTBI primers. TCRdb re-analysed the multiplex PCR reads in MiXCR, keeping a single row per CDR3 protein. The sample records about 560,000 distinct CDR3 sequences, 15% to 17% being singletons. The CDR3 is 13 amino acids. The germline V gene encodes CDR1 SEHNR and CDR2 FQNEAQ (reference sequence). Patients having uncontrolled infection, another autoimmune disease, pregnancy or lactation were not included. Material: blood. The chain has TRBV7-9 and TRBJ2-1; D call uncertain. The origin of this receptor is a woman aged 25 to 45 with Graves' hyperthyroidism. The CDR3 DNA reads as TGTGCCAGCACTGAAACCAGCTACAATGAGCAGCTCTTC. This encodes CASTETSYNEQLF.